What follows is one TCR beta chain and its context. The antigen is not known. Staff drew 9 to 10 milliliters of peripheral blood from each donor. For the second PCR, which ran for about 7 to 11 cycles, a sample-barcoded 5' primer and a J-beta primer mix were used. Each cDNA molecule carried a tag from a template-switch adaptor that contained 12 random nucleotides. TCRdb recomputed calls from the 5' RACE reads with MiXCR, one row per CDR3 protein. The data show about 1.5 million distinct CDR3 sequences, with 40% to 45% seen just once and about 3.8% held by the top ten. The entry originates in a study of blood T cells in healthy people across ages. Study-level points and caveats: With age, beta diversity per million T cells declined roughly linearly, significantly by approximately 40.

Looked up from germline, CDR1 is MNHNS and CDR2 is SASEGT. The CDR3 is 17 residues long. The sequenced sample consisted of blood. The sequence derives from a woman between 18 and 30 years old in good health. The chain employs TRBV6-1 and TRBJ2-1; TRBD2 aligns across 11 bases. The tail of the sequence fits TRBJ2-7 better, so the J call may be wrong. CDR3 DNA: TGTGCCAGCAGTGAGACTAGCGGGGAGAGCTCCTACAATGAGCAGTACTTC. It codes for CASSETSGESSYNEQYF.